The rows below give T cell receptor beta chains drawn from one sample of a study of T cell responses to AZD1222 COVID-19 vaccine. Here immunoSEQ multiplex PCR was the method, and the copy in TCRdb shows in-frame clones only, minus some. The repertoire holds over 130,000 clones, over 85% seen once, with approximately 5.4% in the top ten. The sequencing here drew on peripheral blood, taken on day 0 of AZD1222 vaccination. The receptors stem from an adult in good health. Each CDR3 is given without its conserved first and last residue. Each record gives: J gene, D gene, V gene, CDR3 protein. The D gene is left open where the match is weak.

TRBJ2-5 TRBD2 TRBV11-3 ASSSVVAGGVETQY
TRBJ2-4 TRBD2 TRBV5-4 ASSLGGGAKNIQY
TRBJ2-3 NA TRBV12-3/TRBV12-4 ASSLDGATQY
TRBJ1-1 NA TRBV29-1 SVGQMNTEAF
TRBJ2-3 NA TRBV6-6 ASADWGGDSDTQY
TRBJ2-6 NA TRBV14 ASSQARWAGANVLT
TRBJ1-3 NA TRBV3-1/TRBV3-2 ASSQVPGFGNTIY
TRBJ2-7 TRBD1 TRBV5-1 ASSPLRDSSYYEQY
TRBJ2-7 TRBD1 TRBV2 ASRATGVEQY
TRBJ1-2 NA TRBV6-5 ASRTDSSHGYT
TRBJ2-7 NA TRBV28 ASSLTSVIGYEQY
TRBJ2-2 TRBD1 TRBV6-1 ASSETGFGSLAGELF
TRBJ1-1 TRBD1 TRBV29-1 SVGQGINTEAF
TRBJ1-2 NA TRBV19 ASSIELVVGGRGYT
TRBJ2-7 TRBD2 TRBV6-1 ASSEALAGGRRHEQY
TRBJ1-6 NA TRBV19 ASTNSLGPRYNSPLH
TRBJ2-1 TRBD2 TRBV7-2 ASIVTSGRAVEQF
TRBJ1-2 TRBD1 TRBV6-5 ASSYSPTGGSGYT
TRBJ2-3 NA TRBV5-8 ASSQGGGSADTQY
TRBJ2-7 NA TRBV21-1 ASSKLRDRVSEQY